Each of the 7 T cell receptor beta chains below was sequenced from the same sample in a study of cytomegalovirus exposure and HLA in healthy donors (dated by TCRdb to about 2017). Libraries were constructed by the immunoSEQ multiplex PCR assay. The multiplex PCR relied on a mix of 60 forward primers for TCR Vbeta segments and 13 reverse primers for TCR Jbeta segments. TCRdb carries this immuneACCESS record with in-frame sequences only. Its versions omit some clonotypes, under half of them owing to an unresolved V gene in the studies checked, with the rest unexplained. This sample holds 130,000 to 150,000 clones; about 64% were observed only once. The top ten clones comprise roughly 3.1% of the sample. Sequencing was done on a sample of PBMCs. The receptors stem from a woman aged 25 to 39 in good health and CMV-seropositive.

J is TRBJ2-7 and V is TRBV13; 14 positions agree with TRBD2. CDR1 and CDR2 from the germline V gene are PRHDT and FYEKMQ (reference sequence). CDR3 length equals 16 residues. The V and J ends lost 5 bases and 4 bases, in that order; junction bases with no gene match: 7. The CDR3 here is CASSEIGTSGGYEQYF. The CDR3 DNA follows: TGTGCCAGCAGCGAAATTGGGACTAGCGGGGGATACGAGCAGTACTTC.

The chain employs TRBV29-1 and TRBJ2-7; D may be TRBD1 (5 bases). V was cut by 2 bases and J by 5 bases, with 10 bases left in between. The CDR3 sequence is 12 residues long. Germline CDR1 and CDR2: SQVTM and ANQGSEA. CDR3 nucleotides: TGCAGCGTTGAATTGGGGCGTAACGAGCAGTACTTC. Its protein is CSVELGRNEQYF.

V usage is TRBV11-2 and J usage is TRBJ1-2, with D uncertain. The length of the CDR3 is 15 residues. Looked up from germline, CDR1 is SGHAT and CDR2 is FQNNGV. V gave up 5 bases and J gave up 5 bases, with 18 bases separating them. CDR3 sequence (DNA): TGTGCCAGCAGCCCCCCGGGAGTCCTAACTTATGGCTACACCTTC. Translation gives CASSPPGVLTYGYTF.

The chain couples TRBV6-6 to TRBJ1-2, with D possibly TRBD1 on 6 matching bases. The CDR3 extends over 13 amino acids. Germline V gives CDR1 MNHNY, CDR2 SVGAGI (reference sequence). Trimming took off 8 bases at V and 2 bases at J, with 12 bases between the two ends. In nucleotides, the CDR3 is TGTGCCAGCCGACAGGACATGAACTATGGCTACACCTTC. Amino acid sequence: CASRQDMNYGYTF.

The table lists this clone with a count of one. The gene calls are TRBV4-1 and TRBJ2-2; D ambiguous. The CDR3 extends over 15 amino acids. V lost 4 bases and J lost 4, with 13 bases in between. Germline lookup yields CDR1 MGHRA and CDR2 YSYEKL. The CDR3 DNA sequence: TGCGCCAGCAGCCTTAGAACGTCGAGCACCGGGGAGCTGTTTTTT. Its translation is CASSLRTSSTGELFF.

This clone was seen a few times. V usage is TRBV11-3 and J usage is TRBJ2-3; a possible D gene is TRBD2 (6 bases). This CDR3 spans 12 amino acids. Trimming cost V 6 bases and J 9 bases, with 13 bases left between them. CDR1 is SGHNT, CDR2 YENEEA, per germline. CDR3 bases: TGTGCCAGCAGTACCCAGGGAGGCACGCAGTATTTT. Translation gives CASSTQGGTQYF. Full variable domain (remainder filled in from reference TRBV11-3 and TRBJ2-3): EAGVVQSPRYKIIEKKQPVAFWCNPISGHNTLYWYLQNLGQGPELLIRYENEEAVDDSQLPKDRFSAERLKGVDSTLKIQPAELGDSAVYLCASSTQGGTQYFGPGTRLTVL.

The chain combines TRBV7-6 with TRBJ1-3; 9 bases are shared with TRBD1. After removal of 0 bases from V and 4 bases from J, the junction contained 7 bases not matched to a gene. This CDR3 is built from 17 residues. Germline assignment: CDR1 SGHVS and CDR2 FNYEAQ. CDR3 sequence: CASSLAWATGGGNTIYF. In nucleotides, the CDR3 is TGTGCCAGCAGCTTAGCATGGGCGACAGGGGGAGGAAACACCATATATTTT.